What follows is one TCR beta chain and its context. The antigen is not known. This specimen comes from a study of T cells in Graves' hyperthyroidism and ophthalmopathy. The study's findings and limits: Most thyroid clonotypes expanded above 0.001 were also detected in blood. Median prediction lead before ophthalmopathy onset was about 6.5 months with the model.

Uncontrolled infection, other autoimmune disease, pregnancy or lactation disqualified patients from enrolment. The PBMCs were taken from roughly 10 ml of fresh peripheral blood. The CDR3 sequence is 14 residues long. CDR1 is SGHRS, CDR2 YFSETQ, per germline. Deletions cut 1 base from V and 0 bases from J, with 8 bases between. Template material for amplifying TCR beta CDR3 regions consisted of RNA transcripts. The TCR CDR3 first-round RT-PCR relied on the HTBI primer set. A single record per CDR3 protein comes from TCRdb applying MiXCR to the multiplex PCR reads. This table has 250,000 to 300,000 distinct CDR3 sequences, about 19% appearing once.

The source is a man in his forties or fifties with Graves' ophthalmopathy. Sequencing was done on a sample of blood. This chain joins TRBV5-1 and TRBJ2-7; D is unclear. This chain's CDR3 is CASSLIAASYEQYF. As DNA, the CDR3 is TGCGCCAGCAGCTTGATAGCAGCCTCCTACGAGCAGTACTTC.